These T cell receptor beta chains were read from a single sample in a study of blood T cell repertoires in COVID-19. Libraries were prepared by immunoSEQ multiplex PCR; TCRdb keeps only in-frame clonotypes and omits some of them. The sample contains about 120,000 clones, 70% to 85% of which appear only once. The sequencing input was peripheral blood. These receptors were obtained from a man between 65 and 85 years old with active or convalescent COVID-19. Both conserved end residues are trimmed from each CDR3. A D gene is named only where the DNA matches it firmly.

v_call	j_call	d_call	cdr3_aa
TRBV11-2	TRBJ1-4	TRBD1	ASSLAHRGQLTTNEKLF
TRBV7-2	TRBJ1-2	-	ASSGVGAGEGIGYT
TRBV7-2	TRBJ2-1	-	ASSFLRGIEQF
TRBV5-8	TRBJ1-6	-	ASSRDYNSPLH
TRBV5-1	TRBJ1-1	-	ASSSQDLNTEAF
TRBV28	TRBJ1-4	-	ASSLGPQVEKLF
TRBV10-3	TRBJ1-1	TRBD1	AISTDRGFGEAF
TRBV6-2/TRBV6-3	TRBJ1-1	-	ASSYSISQGSSEAF
TRBV3-1/TRBV3-2	TRBJ1-1	-	ASSQVGGPSNTEAF
TRBV2	TRBJ1-1	-	ASSTVVEAF
TRBV5-4	TRBJ2-5	-	ASSKRGGVLETQY
TRBV4-3	TRBJ2-7	TRBD2	ASSQAAVGTSGSYEQY
TRBV5-1	TRBJ1-1	-	ASSPVQVNTEAF
TRBV7-2	TRBJ1-4	TRBD1	ASSLASPGGHEKLF
TRBV5-6	TRBJ2-5	TRBD2	ASSLVGGGGSETQY
TRBV25-1	TRBJ1-6	-	ASSYRGAGNSPLH
TRBV5-1	TRBJ1-1	-	ASSSPGGEAF